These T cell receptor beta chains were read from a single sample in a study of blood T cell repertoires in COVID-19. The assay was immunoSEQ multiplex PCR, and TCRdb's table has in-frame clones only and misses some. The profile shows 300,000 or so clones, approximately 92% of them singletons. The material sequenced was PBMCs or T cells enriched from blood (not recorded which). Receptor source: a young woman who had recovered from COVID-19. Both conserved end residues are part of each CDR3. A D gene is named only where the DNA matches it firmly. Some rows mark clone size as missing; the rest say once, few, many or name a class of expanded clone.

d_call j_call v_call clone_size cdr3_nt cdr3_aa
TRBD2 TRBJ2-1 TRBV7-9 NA TGTGCCAGCAGCTTAAGCGGGAGCAGATACCACAATGAGCAGTTCTTC CASSLSGSRYHNEQFF
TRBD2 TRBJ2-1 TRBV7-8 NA TGTGCCAGCAGCTTAGTGGGACTAGCGGGAGGATTGGGCAATGAGCAGTTCTTC CASSLVGLAGGLGNEQFF
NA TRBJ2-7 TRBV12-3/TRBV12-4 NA TGTGCCAGCAGTTCAGGGGTAACCTACGAGCAGTACTTC CASSSGVTYEQYF
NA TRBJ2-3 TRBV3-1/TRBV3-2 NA TGTGCCAGCAGCCTAAGCGAAGATACGCAGTATTTT CASSLSEDTQYF
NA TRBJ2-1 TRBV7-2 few TGTGCCAGCAGCTTAGATAGCTCCTACAATGAGCAGTTCTTC CASSLDSSYNEQFF
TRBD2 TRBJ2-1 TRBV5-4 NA TGTGCCAGCAGCTCGGGACTAGCGGGAGGGCCGAATGAGCAGTTCTTC CASSSGLAGGPNEQFF
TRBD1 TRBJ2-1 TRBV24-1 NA TGTGCCACCAGTGACCGGGACAGGGGGTCCTTCTACAATGAGCAGTTCTTC CATSDRDRGSFYNEQFF
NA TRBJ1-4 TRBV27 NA TGTGCCAGCAGCCAAGGGGGAAAACTGTTTTTT CASSQGGKLFF
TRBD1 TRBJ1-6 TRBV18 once TGTGCCAGCTCACCAAAGGACAGGGACTATAATTCACCCCTCCACTTT CASSPKDRDYNSPLHF
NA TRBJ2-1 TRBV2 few TGTGCCAGCAGTATTGAATCCCACGGGGGTGAGCAGTTCTTC CASSIESHGGEQFF
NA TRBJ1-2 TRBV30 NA TGTGCCTGGAGTCCAGGACAGTTCTATGGCTACACCTTC CAWSPGQFYGYTF
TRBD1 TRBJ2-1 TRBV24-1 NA TGTGCCACCAGTGATTTGAACTCACAGGGGGACAATGAGCAGTTCTTC CATSDLNSQGDNEQFF
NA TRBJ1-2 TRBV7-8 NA TGTGCCAGCAGCTTGCAGGGTCTGCCCCACTATGGCTACACCTTC CASSLQGLPHYGYTF
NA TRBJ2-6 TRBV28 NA TGTGCCAGCAGGACGGGAGTTCACTCTGGGGCCAACGTCCTGACTTTC CASRTGVHSGANVLTF
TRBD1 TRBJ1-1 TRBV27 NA TGTGCCAGCAGGGCGGGACAGATGGACACTGAAGCTTTCTTT CASRAGQMDTEAFF
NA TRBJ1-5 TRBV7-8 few TGTGCCAGCAGCATAACAGGTAGCAATCAGCCCCAGCATTTT CASSITGSNQPQHF
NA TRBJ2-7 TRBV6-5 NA TGTGCCAGCAGGGGCGGGGGCGAGACCTACGAGCAGTACTTC CASRGGGETYEQYF
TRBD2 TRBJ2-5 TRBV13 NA TGTGCCAGCAGCTTCTCGGGACTAGCGCCTCTCCAGTACTTC CASSFSGLAPLQYF